The clone carrying this T cell receptor (beta chain) was seen a handful of times. The sample belongs to a study of cytomegalovirus exposure and HLA in healthy donors. Both 60 Vbeta primers and 13 Jbeta primers went into the PCR. The table came from immunoSEQ multiplex PCR; TCRdb's copy has only in-frame clones and leaves some out. This sample carries some 91,000 clones, roughly 80% of them seen once, and the ten largest clones take about 3.5%. Per germline, CDR1 SGHTA and CDR2 FQGTGA. Unmatched junction bases numbered 3, after V lost 2 bases and J lost 8 bases. The CDR3 runs 13 residues. The sequence came from a middle-aged man in good health and CMV-seronegative. The material sequenced was PBMCs. The chain couples TRBV7-3 to TRBJ2-5, with 9 bases lining up with TRBD2. CDR3 sequence (DNA): TGTGCCAGCAGCTTAGATAGCGGGGGTACCCAGTACTTC. This gives the protein CASSLDSGGTQYF.